This T cell receptor (beta chain) was sequenced in a study of OX40 agonist ivuxolimab in advanced cancers. Sequencing used immunoSEQ multiplex PCR; TCRdb keeps in-frame clones, though not all of them. This table holds about 45,000 clones, approximately 91% found once. Between the trimmed V and J ends, which lost 2 bases and 10 bases, there was a span of 9 bases. The CDR3 covers 12 residues. Germline CDR1 and CDR2: KGHSH and LQKENI. The specimen comprised CD4+ or CD8+ T cells sorted from blood, sampled in a trial of the OX40 agonist ivuxolimab. The V call is TRBV18, the J call TRBJ2-4, with D possibly matching TRBD2 (6 bases). The source of this sequence is an adult with an advanced solid tumor such as melanoma, head and neck, liver or kidney cancer. CDR3 coding DNA: TGTGCCAGCTCACCAGGAGGGCCAATTCAGTACTTC. Protein product: CASSPGGPIQYF.